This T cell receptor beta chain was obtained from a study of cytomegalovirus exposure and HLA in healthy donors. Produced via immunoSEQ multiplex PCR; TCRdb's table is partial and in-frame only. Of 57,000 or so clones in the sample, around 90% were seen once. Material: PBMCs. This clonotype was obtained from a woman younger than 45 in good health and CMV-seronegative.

The CDR3 loop is CASSLTGSYGYTF. For the CDR3, the DNA is TGTGCCAGTTCTTTAACCGGGAGCTATGGCTACACCTTC. V is TRBV19 and J is TRBJ1-2, with no clear D. This CDR3 has 13 residues. From germline, CDR1 is LNHDA and CDR2 SQIVND (reference sequence). Trimming shortened V by 8 bases and J by 4 bases, and 14 bases separated the two germline ends.